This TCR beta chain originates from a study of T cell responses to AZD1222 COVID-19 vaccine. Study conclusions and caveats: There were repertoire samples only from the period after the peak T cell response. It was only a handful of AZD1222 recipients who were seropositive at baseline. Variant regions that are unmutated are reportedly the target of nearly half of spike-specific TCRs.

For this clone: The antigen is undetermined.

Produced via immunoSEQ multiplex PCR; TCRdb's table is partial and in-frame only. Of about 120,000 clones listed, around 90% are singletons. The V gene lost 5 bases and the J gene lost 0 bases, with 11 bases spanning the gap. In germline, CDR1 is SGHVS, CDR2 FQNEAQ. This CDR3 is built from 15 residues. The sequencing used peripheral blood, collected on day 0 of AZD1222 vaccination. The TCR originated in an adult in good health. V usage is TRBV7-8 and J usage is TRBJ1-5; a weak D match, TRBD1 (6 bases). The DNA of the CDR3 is TGTGCCAGCAGCGGATACAGGGATAGCAATCAGCCCCAGCATTTT. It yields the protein CASSGYRDSNQPQHF.